These 17 T cell receptor beta chains share one sample of origin, sequenced in a study of blood T cell repertoires in COVID-19. Method: immunoSEQ multiplex PCR; TCRdb's copy keeps in-frame clones and lacks some. Of under 300,000 clones in the sample, 85% to 90% were seen once. The sequenced sample consisted of PBMCs or T cells enriched from blood (not recorded which). These receptors were taken from an older woman in a cohort exposed to, infected with or recovered from COVID-19 (not recorded which).

The chain couples TRBV3-1 (or the pseudogene TRBV3-2) to TRBJ1-4; 7 bases are a match to TRBD1. The junction had 6 bases not matched to a gene; V was cut back by 6 bases and J by 5 bases. Germline CDR1 is LGHDT and CDR2 is YNNKEL (reference sequence). This CDR3 has 14 residues. The CDR3 loop is CASRPGQRNEKLFF. In nucleotides, the CDR3 is TGTGCCAGCAGACCGGGACAGAGAAATGAAAAACTGTTTTTT.

The genes are TRBV7-2 and TRBJ1-4; D remains unclear. This CDR3 has 14 residues. V was trimmed by 1 base and J by 4 bases, leaving 7 bases between them. Germline CDR1 and CDR2: SGHTA and FQGNSA. The CDR3 DNA reads TGTGCCAGCAGCTTAGACAGCTATAATGAAAAACTGTTTTTT. It codes for CASSLDSYNEKLFF.

The chain is built from TRBV2 and TRBJ2-2; 7 bases agree with TRBD1. The length of the CDR3 is 13 residues. Germline V lookup: CDR1 SNHLY, CDR2 FYNNEI. Losses at the gene ends were 6 bases for V and 8 bases for J; bases not matched to a gene: 6. CDR3 protein: CASREQGIGELFF. DNA for the CDR3: TGTGCCAGCAGAGAACAGGGGATTGGGGAGCTGTTTTTT.

This chain uses TRBV30 with TRBJ2-1, with D tentatively TRBD1 (6 bases). Per germline, CDR1 GTSNPN and CDR2 SVGIG (reference sequence). Trimming took off 1 base at V and 6 bases at J, with 10 bases between the two ends. The CDR3 is 13 amino acids. This CDR3 reads CAWSEQGFNEQFF. The CDR3 bases are TGTGCCTGGAGTGAGCAGGGGTTCAATGAGCAGTTCTTC.

This clone was detected once. This rearrangement joins TRBV12-2 to TRBJ2-1; the DNA was not used to check the table's D call, TRBD2. TRBV12-2 corresponds to a pseudogene. The CDR3 runs 14 residues. The CDR3 sequence: CASRSTGTSCEQFF. The CDR3, as DNA: TGTGCAAGTCGCTCAACCGGGACTAGCTGTGAGCAGTTCTTC.

The chain is built from TRBV24-1 and TRBJ2-3, with 11 bases aligning to TRBD1. Germline assignment: CDR1 KGHDR and CDR2 SFDVKD. The ends lost 1 base at V and 3 bases at J; junction bases unmatched: 2. The CDR3 contains 16 residues. The CDR3 is CATSDFGTGGTDTQYF. In DNA form, the CDR3 reads TGTGCCACCAGTGATTTTGGGACAGGGGGAACAGATACGCAGTATTTT.

V gene TRBV24-1 combines with J gene TRBJ2-1, with 8 nucleotides matching TRBD1. The germline gives CDR1 KGHDR, CDR2 SFDVKD. This CDR3 has 16 amino acids. Unmatched junction bases numbered 8, after V lost 4 bases and J lost 4 bases. CDR3 amino acids: CATSDPGQGQYNEQFF. The CDR3 coding sequence is TGTGCCACCAGTGACCCTGGACAGGGCCAATACAATGAGCAGTTCTTC.

The gene calls are TRBV7-8 and TRBJ1-3, with TRBD1 matching over 10 bases. Trimming took 5 bases from V and 4 from J; bases not matched to a gene: 14. The CDR3 contains 18 residues. CDR1 SGHVS and CDR2 FQNEAQ come from the germline V gene. The DNA for the CDR3 is TGTGCCAGCAGCCCGCCGCGGGGACAGGGGATAAGGGGAAACACCATATATTTT. Residues: CASSPPRGQGIRGNTIYF. The whole variable domain, filled in from reference TRBV7-8 and TRBJ1-3, reads GAGVSQSPRYKVAKRGQDVALRCDPISGHVSLFWYQQALGQGPEFLTYFQNEAQLDKSGLPSDRFFAERPEGSVSTLKIQRTQQEDSAVYLCASSPPRGQGIRGNTIYFGEGSWLTVV.

This chain joins TRBV10-1 and TRBJ2-7; 8 bases match TRBD2. This CDR3 contains 15 residues. Germline V lookup: CDR1 WNHNN, CDR2 SYGVQD (reference sequence). The V segment lost 6 bases and the J segment 3 bases; nucleotides outside the gene matches: 10. CDR3 protein: CASRRLSGGFYEQYF. The CDR3 bases are TGCGCCAGCAGGCGCCTGAGCGGGGGTTTCTACGAGCAGTACTTC.

By share of the sample, this clone is medium-sized (0.01 to 0.1%). The chain employs TRBV6-1 and TRBJ2-3; 10 nucleotides align to TRBD2. CDR1 and CDR2 (germline): MNHNS, SASEGT. The CDR3 is 15 residues long. V lost 2 bases, J lost 5 bases, and 4 bases stayed unmatched. The CDR3 is CASSELAGAQDTQYF. The DNA for the CDR3 is TGTGCCAGCAGTGAACTAGCGGGAGCACAAGATACGCAGTATTTT.

This clone has only a few counts. V gene TRBV12-3 or TRBV12-4 combines with J gene TRBJ2-1; the match to TRBD2 covers 9 bases. Unmatched junction bases numbered 5, after V lost 7 bases and J lost 7 bases. The CDR3 totals 13 residues. As DNA, the CDR3 is TGTGCCAGCATCCTTAGCGGGAGTAATGAGCAGTTCTTC. Amino acids: CASILSGSNEQFF.

The chain employs TRBV10-3 and TRBJ2-7, with D unclear. Trimming shortened V by 10 bases and J by 0 bases, and 7 bases separated the two germline ends. Germline CDR1 reads ENHRY; CDR2 reads SYGVKD. CDR3 length: 11 amino acids. CDR3 coding DNA: TGTGCCACCCAGGACTCCTACGAGCAGTACTTC. It translates to CATQDSYEQYF.

The V and J genes are TRBV5-4 and TRBJ2-7; the D gene is possibly TRBD2 (6 bases). This CDR3 spans 16 amino acids. From germline, CDR1 is SGHNT and CDR2 YYREEE (reference sequence). Trimming took 0 bases from V and 5 from J, leaving 18 bases between them. The CDR3 DNA reads as TGTGCCAGCAGCTTGGCCGTAAAGGGAGGTTTTGACGAGCAGTACTTC. Protein product: CASSLAVKGGFDEQYF.

V is TRBV9 and J is TRBJ1-6; no clear D. CDR3 length: 14 amino acids. Looked up from germline, CDR1 is SGDLS and CDR2 is YYNGEE. Trimming pared 4 bases from V and 5 bases from J, leaving 10 bases between. The CDR3 nucleotides read TGTGCCAGCAGCCGCGAGAACGATAATTCACCCCTCCACTTT. Its protein product is CASSRENDNSPLHF.

The chain recombines TRBV6-2 or TRBV6-3 with TRBJ2-3; perhaps TRBD1 as D (7 bases). Germline CDR1 is MNHEY and CDR2 is SVGEGT. CDR3 size: 12 residues. V lost 5 bases to trimming and J lost 10 bases, with 13 bases between them. The CDR3 bases are TGTGCCAGCAGTGCGGGACAGTCTGCGCAGTATTTT. It specifies CASSAGQSAQYF.

The chain joins TRBV7-2 to TRBJ2-7; D gene unclear. CDR3 length equals 13 residues. Germline V gene data show CDR1 as SGHTA and CDR2 as FQGNSA. V lost 1 base and J 3 bases, leaving 7 bases between the germline ends. The chain's CDR3 is CASSLVSSYEQYF. The CDR3, as DNA: TGTGCCAGCAGCTTAGTATCCAGCTACGAGCAGTACTTC.

This rearrangement joins TRBV29-1 to TRBJ2-7, with 8 bases matching TRBD2. This CDR3 is 20 amino acids long. The ends lost 0 bases at V and 3 bases at J; junction bases unmatched: 22. Per the germline V gene, CDR1 is SQVTM and CDR2 is ANQGSEA. The DNA for the CDR3 is TGCAGCGTTGAAGATCGGGGTTTAAGCGGGAGTTATATGTCGGGCTACGAGCAGTACTTC. Translating it yields CSVEDRGLSGSYMSGYEQYF.